Listed here are 3 T cell receptor beta chains from one sample, sequenced in a study of CD8+ T cells in alopecia areata. Treatment noted: oral pan-JAK inhibitor, 5-10 mg twice daily. Isolated RNA was reverse transcribed into cDNA used as the sequencing template. Sequencing used immunoSEQ multiplex PCR; TCRdb keeps in-frame clones, though not all of them. The sample lists some 190,000 clones, around three fifths occurring once. The input for sequencing was CD4+ T cells sorted from blood, taken at week 24, from a patient treated with tofacitinib. The receptors originated from a human donor with alopecia areata.

The chain is built from TRBV29-1 and TRBJ2-1; 10 positions match TRBD2. Unmatched junction bases numbered 4, after V lost 7 bases and J lost 7 bases. Germline loops: CDR1 SQVTM, CDR2 ANQGSEA. The CDR3 is 12 residues long. Here the CDR3 DNA reads TGCAGCGGCAGGACTAGCGGAAATGAGCAGTTCTTC. Protein sequence: CSGRTSGNEQFF.

This sequence joins TRBV29-1 and TRBJ2-3; D is uncertain. The CDR3 runs to 15 residues. The V end was cut by 7 bases, the J end by 8 bases, with 25 bases between. The germline V gene encodes CDR1 SQVTM and CDR2 ANQGSEA. The CDR3 DNA is TGCAGCGCCGTAAGTCTCTTCGTAGTTGGATCTACGCAGTATTTT. Translating gives CSAVSLFVVGSTQYF.

V and J are TRBV9 and TRBJ2-5; 11 bases align to TRBD2. Germline lookup yields CDR1 SGDLS and CDR2 YYNGEE. This CDR3 is built from 16 residues. V lost 1 base and J lost 5; bases outside the gene matches: 7. CDR3 sequence reads: CASSVLGASGGETQYF. CDR3 sequence (DNA): TGTGCCAGCAGCGTATTGGGCGCTAGCGGGGGGGAGACCCAGTACTTC.